The clone carrying this T cell receptor (beta chain) has a handful of counts. This record belongs to a study of blood T cells in healthy people across ages. The CDR3 is 14 amino acids. Germline CDR1 is MNHEY and CDR2 is SMNVEV (reference sequence). V was pared by 6 bases and J by 7 bases, with 19 bases between. PCR was performed a second time for roughly 7 to 12 cycles using a sample-barcoded 5' primer and a J-beta primer mix. TCRdb ran MiXCR on the 5' RACE reads and lists one entry per CDR3 protein. Here the sample spans 850,000 to 950,000 distinct CDR3 sequences, 29% being singletons. The chain is built from TRBV27 and TRBJ2-7; a possible D gene is TRBD1 (5 bases). The TCR sequence derives from a woman over 75 in good health. Sequencing was carried out using blood. For the CDR3, the DNA is TGTGCCAGCAGAAGGAAGACAGAGTACAATGAGCAGTACTTC. Translated: CASRRKTEYNEQYF.